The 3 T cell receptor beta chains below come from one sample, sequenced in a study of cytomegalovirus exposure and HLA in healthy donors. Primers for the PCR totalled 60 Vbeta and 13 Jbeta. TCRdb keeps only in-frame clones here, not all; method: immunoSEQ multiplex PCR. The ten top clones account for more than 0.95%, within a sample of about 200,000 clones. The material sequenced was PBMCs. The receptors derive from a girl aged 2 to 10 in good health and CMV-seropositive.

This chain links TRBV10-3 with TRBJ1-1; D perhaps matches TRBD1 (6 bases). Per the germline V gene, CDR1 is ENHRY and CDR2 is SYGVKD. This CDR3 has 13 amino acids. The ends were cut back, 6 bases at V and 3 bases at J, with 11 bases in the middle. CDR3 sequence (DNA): TGTGCCATCAGGAGGGGGGGGGACACTGAAGCTTTCTTT. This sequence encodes CAIRRGGDTEAFF.

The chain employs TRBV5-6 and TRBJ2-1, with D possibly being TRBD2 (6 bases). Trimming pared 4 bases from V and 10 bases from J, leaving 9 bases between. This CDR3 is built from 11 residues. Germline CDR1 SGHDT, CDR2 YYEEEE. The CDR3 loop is CASSVAVEQFF. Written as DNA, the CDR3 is TGTGCCAGCAGCGTAGCGGTCGAGCAGTTCTTC.

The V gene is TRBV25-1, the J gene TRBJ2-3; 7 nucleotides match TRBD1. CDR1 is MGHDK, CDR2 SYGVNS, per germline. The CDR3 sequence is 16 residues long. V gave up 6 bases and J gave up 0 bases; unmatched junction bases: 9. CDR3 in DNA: TGTGCCAGCAGCCGTACCCGGGACAGTAGCACAGATACGCAGTATTTT. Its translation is CASSRTRDSSTDTQYF.